This paragraph reports one T cell receptor (beta chain). TCRdb re-called the 5' RACE reads and catalogs CDR3 proteins one per entry, DNA excluded. The sample yields about 460,000 distinct CDR3 sequences, of which the top ten take up roughly 1.4%. This sample was included in a study of T cells expressing NK-cell markers. Germline CDR1 is MNHEY and CDR2 is SVGAGI. The CDR3 spans 14 residues. What was sequenced was blood T cells: a sorted CD56 or NKG2C T cell subset, CD4+ or CD8+ T cells, or bulk PBMC T cells (not recorded which). This TCR was sampled from a woman aged 50 to 60 in good health. The gene calls are TRBV6-5 and TRBJ1-5; TCRdb selects TRBD1, and the lack of DNA leaves this call unchecked. The CDR3 loop reads CASKAVGVGQPQHF.